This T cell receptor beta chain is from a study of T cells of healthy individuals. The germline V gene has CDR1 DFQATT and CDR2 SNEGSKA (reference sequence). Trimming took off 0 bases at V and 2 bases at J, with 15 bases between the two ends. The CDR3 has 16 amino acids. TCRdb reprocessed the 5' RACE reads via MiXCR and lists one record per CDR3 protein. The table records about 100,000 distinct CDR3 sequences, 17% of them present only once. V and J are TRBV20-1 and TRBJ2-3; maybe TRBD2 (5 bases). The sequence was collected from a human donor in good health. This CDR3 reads CSARDPRAEPTDTQYF. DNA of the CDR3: TGCAGTGCTAGAGATCCGAGGGCGGAACCCACAGATACGCAGTATTTT.